Listed below are T cell receptor beta chains from one sample, sequenced in a study of shared clonotypes between healthy human individuals. Profiling relied on immunoSEQ multiplex PCR, and the TCRdb table lists in-frame clones only, not all of them. The sample holds about 960,000 clones; 76% are singletons and the top ten take about 1.5%. Material: memory CD4+ T cells sorted from blood. These receptors were taken from a man aged 18 to 30 in good health. CDR3s include the opening cysteine and the closing phenylalanine or tryptophan. The D gene is left open where the match is weak. Where a row states a size, it is once, few, many or the class of an expanded clone; other rows omit it.

j_gene: TRBJ1-4
v_gene: TRBV28
d_gene: .
abundance: .
CDR3aa: CASRHPVGAHEKLFF
CDR3nt: TGTGCCAGCAGACACCCGGTGGGGGCTCATGAAAAACTGTTTTTT

j_gene: TRBJ2-1
v_gene: TRBV28
d_gene: TRBD2
abundance: .
CDR3aa: CTASGGAVTFNEQFF
CDR3nt: TGTACGGCTAGCGGGGGGGCCGTAACATTCAATGAGCAGTTCTTC

j_gene: TRBJ1-6
v_gene: TRBV27
d_gene: TRBD1
abundance: .
CDR3aa: CASSPMDRRGSPLHF
CDR3nt: TGTGCCAGCAGTCCGATGGACAGGAGGGGTTCACCCCTCCACTTT

j_gene: TRBJ1-1
v_gene: TRBV28
d_gene: .
abundance: once
CDR3aa: CASSSLARLAFF
CDR3nt: TGTGCCAGCAGTTCCCTGGCCCGGTTAGCTTTCTTT

j_gene: TRBJ1-1
v_gene: TRBV30
d_gene: .
abundance: .
CDR3aa: CAWSPQGPTEAFF
CDR3nt: TGTGCCTGGAGTCCACAGGGACCGACTGAAGCTTTCTTT

j_gene: TRBJ2-7
v_gene: TRBV7-9
d_gene: .
abundance: .
CDR3aa: CASLRDNSYEQYF
CDR3nt: TGTGCCAGCCTACGGGACAACTCCTACGAGCAGTACTTC

j_gene: TRBJ2-7
v_gene: TRBV10-1
d_gene: TRBD2
abundance: few
CDR3aa: CASSNERERPYEQYF
CDR3nt: TGCGCCAGCAGCAACGAGCGGGAGAGGCCCTACGAGCAGTACTTC

j_gene: TRBJ1-1
v_gene: TRBV19
d_gene: .
abundance: .
CDR3aa: CASTGRGLGTEAFF
CDR3nt: TGTGCCAGTACGGGGCGGGGGTTGGGCACTGAAGCTTTCTTT

j_gene: TRBJ2-7
v_gene: TRBV18
d_gene: TRBD2
abundance: .
CDR3aa: CASSSTQAGDSYEQYF
CDR3nt: TGTGCCAGCTCCTCAACCCAAGCGGGAGATTCCTACGAGCAGTACTTC

j_gene: TRBJ1-2
v_gene: TRBV18
d_gene: TRBD1
abundance: .
CDR3aa: CASSLDRVYGYTF
CDR3nt: TGTGCCAGCTCACTCGACAGGGTCTATGGCTACACCTTC

j_gene: TRBJ2-7
v_gene: TRBV6-5
d_gene: TRBD1
abundance: .
CDR3aa: CASTSDRGSYEQYF
CDR3nt: TGTGCCAGCACCTCGGACAGGGGTAGTTACGAGCAGTACTTC